This T cell receptor (beta chain) stems from a study of blood T cell repertoires in COVID-19. Study-level information: The origin of the acute and convalescent COVID-19 samples was the United States, Italy and Spain. From T cells, B-cell-depleted T cells, or PBMCs came the material, which was cDNA or gDNA.

Per the study methods: How many nucleated cells were present was estimated from reference gene primer amplification. Assay: immunoSEQ multiplex PCR; the TCRdb copy retains only in-frame clones and omits some. D and trimming come from the DNA, and the V and J calls and clone size come from that table. Altogether roughly 310,000 clones are present, more than 75% being singletons, with the ten largest covering 4%. This clone was detected a few times. CDR3 size: 13 residues. V lost 3 bases to trimming and J lost 3 bases, with 12 bases between them. The germline V gene has CDR1 GTSNPN and CDR2 SVGIG (reference sequence).

The receptor's source is a woman aged 45-59 years with active or convalescent COVID-19. What was sequenced was peripheral blood. The rearrangement links TRBV30 to TRBJ2-7; a weak D match, TRBD1 (6 bases). DNA for the CDR3: TGTGCCTGGAGAAACCAGGGGAACTACGAGCAGTACTTC. Its translation: CAWRNQGNYEQYF.